This T cell receptor beta chain was identified in a study of vaccination and CD4 T cells after COVID-19. On the study more broadly: Each enrolled participant received a two-dose regimen of either BNT162b2 or mRNA-1273 vaccine. Stimulation used overlapping spike peptides from SARS-CoV-2, HCoV-NL63, HCoV-OC43 and HCoV-229E.

Points from the study as a whole: The median SARS-CoV-2-reactive clonotype number increased from approximately 21 to 40, without statistical significance.

About this clonotype: Its antigen is currently unknown.

The Oncomine TCR Beta short-read assay generated sequence data from the DNA of cultured CD4+ T cells. The template was genomic DNA from cultured CD4+ T cells. MiXCR, run by TCRdb on the PCR reads, gives a single entry per CDR3 protein. The data hold 10,000 to 15,000 distinct CDR3 sequences, with around 60% observed a single time. Germline CDR1 and CDR2: SGHTA and FQGNSA. The CDR3 covers 13 residues. V was shortened by 4 bases and J by 7 bases, with 11 bases between the two germline ends. Treatment indicated: approximately nine-day PBMC culture with coronavirus spike peptide pools or control peptides (ViraFEST assay).

Sample: CD4+ T cells from blood, cultured in vitro. The source of this sequence is a human donor who had recovered from COVID-19. The rearrangement joins TRBV7-2 to TRBJ2-1; D gene ambiguous. The CDR3 DNA follows: TGTGCCAGCAGCTGGCGACCCGTAAATGAGCAGTTCTTC. Residues: CASSWRPVNEQFF.